The entry that follows covers one T cell receptor beta chain sequence. Its antigen specificity is not known. No much larger clone is present one base from it, and per-base qualities are unavailable. The data were taken from a study of T cell changes during pregnancy in multiple sclerosis (dated by TCRdb to between 2019 and 2020). Turning to the overall study: In women with multiple sclerosis, the researchers looked at how the T cell repertoire shifted as pregnancy progressed.

Library preparation employed the immunoSEQ multiplex PCR assay. The table was pulled from immuneACCESS by TCRdb, which kept in-frame rearrangements only. Such tables lose some clones; where checked, under half of the loss comes from unresolved V genes, and the rest has no known cause. The sample includes under 75,000 clones, with 91% observed a single time. The ten largest account for approximately 2.4% of the sample. The germline V gene (reference sequence) supplies CDR1 MNHEY and CDR2 SMNVEV. The CDR3 holds 13 amino acids from the cysteine to the phenylalanine. Just CDR3 DNA is preserved here, 39 bases in frame from base 1. A distance of 12 bases separates the germline ends of V and J, which lose 3 bases and 6 bases respectively.

The chain is made from TRBV27 and TRBJ2-7; tentative D gene TRBD2, with 5 bases matching. The source material was peripheral blood, sampled in the first trimester of pregnancy. This receptor was identified in a female donor with multiple sclerosis, enrolled in a pregnancy study. The CDR3 reads CASSLEASSEQYF. DNA sequence: TGTGCCAGCAGTTTGGAGGCCTCTAGCGAGCAGTACTTC.